This T cell receptor (beta chain) originates from a study of T cell responses to AZD1222 COVID-19 vaccine. Study-level points and caveats: Donors, mostly white British, included more females; clonal diversity was possibly underestimated. It was only after the peak T cell response that any repertoires were sampled. Only a handful of AZD1222 recipients tested seropositive at baseline. Spike-specific TCR depth and breadth grew after two AZD1222 doses.

The CDR3 runs to 19 residues. CDR1 SGHNT and CDR2 YENEEA come from the germline V gene. Germline trimming cut 5 bases from V and 2 bases from J; bases unmatched to any gene: 15. Only in-frame clones appear in the TCRdb table, and some are missing; sequencing was by immunoSEQ multiplex PCR. The table includes around 130,000 clones, 88% detected once. This clone was counted between two and nine times. Its target is unknown. The clonotype was recovered from an adult who received the AZD1222 COVID-19 vaccine. Here the sequenced sample was peripheral blood, taken 28 days after the second AZD1222 dose. The gene calls are TRBV11-3 and TRBJ1-4; 9 bases match TRBD1. The CDR3 bases are TGTGCCAGCAGCCAAGACGGGACAGGGAGCGGTTGGACTAATGAAAAACTGTTTTTT. Protein product: CASSQDGTGSGWTNEKLFF.